Listed below are T cell receptor beta chains from one sample, sequenced in a study of Tregs in tolerant kidney transplant recipients. The data were produced by immunoSEQ multiplex PCR, yet TCRdb's version contains in-frame clones alone and is incomplete. The data show about 8,600 clones, 45% to 55% seen once. No antigen has been identified for these receptors. Material: CD4+ T cells from blood cultured with allogeneic cells. These receptors originate from a human donor in good health. The CDR3 runs from the conserved cysteine through the conserved F or W. A D gene is named only where the DNA matches it firmly. Some rows have no size entry. The others give once, few or many, or a class for an expanded clone.

NA	NA	TRBJ1-1	TRBV18	TGTGCCAGCTCACTGGGACTCATGAACACTGAAGCTTTCTTT	CASSLGLMNTEAFF
NA	NA	TRBJ1-2	TRBV7-2	TGTGCCAGCGGGGAGGTCTATGGCTACACCTTC	CASGEVYGYTF
NA	TRBD2	TRBJ2-7	TRBV5-5	TGTGCCAGCAGACCTGGGGGACTAGCGGGCTCCTACGAGCAGTACTTC	CASRPGGLAGSYEQYF
NA	NA	TRBJ1-6	TRBV6-6	TGTGCCAGCAGTTACAAGGAGTATTCACCCCTCCACTTT	CASSYKEYSPLHF
NA	TRBD1	TRBJ2-7	TRBV29-1	TGCAGCGTTGAACGCCCCAGGGGGCCCTCCTACGAGCAGTACTTC	CSVERPRGPSYEQYF
few	TRBD1	TRBJ2-2	TRBV7-3	TGTGCCAGCAGCTTAGTAGTACAGGGGGCGAACACCGGGGAGCTGTTTTTT	CASSLVVQGANTGELFF
NA	TRBD1	TRBJ2-1	TRBV4-2	TGTGCCAGCAGACCCGACAGGGGGGAATACAATGAGCAGTTCTTC	CASRPDRGEYNEQFF
NA	TRBD1	TRBJ1-1	TRBV30	TGTGCCTGGACTAGGTCCCGGACAGGGAGAGCCACTGAAGCTTTCTTT	CAWTRSRTGRATEAFF
medium-sized	TRBD2	TRBJ2-5	TRBV7-2	TGTGCCAGCAGCTTAGTCGGGACTAGCGGCCACAATATCGCCCAGTACTTC	CASSLVGTSGHNIAQYF
NA	NA	TRBJ2-6	TRBV18	TGTGCCAGCTCACCTTATTCGACGGTATCTGGGGCCAACGTCCTGACTTTC	CASSPYSTVSGANVLTF
NA	NA	TRBJ1-1	TRBV4-2	TGTGCCAGCAGCTTGAAGGGGAGGAACACTGAAGCTTTCTTT	CASSLKGRNTEAFF
few	NA	TRBJ2-7	TRBV7-2	TGTGCCAGCAGCCTAACCCCCTCCAGGGGAAGCGAGCAGTACTTC	CASSLTPSRGSEQYF
NA	TRBD2	TRBJ2-7	TRBV19	TGTGCCAGCAGTATCTCTAGCGGGAGAATCCCCGAGCAGTACTTC	CASSISSGRIPEQYF
NA	NA	TRBJ1-1	TRBV11-3	TGTGCCAGCAGCTTAGGAGTGAACACTGAAGCTTTCTTT	CASSLGVNTEAFF
NA	TRBD1	TRBJ2-1	TRBV5-1	TGTGCCAGCAGCTGGGACAGGCTCTCCTACAATGAGCAGTTCTTC	CASSWDRLSYNEQFF
few	TRBD1	TRBJ1-1	TRBV11-3	TGTGCCAGCAGCCCCAGACAGGGGGCGACTGAAGCTTTCTTT	CASSPRQGATEAFF
NA	NA	TRBJ2-2	TRBV7-2	TGTGCCAGCAGCTTATACGGGCTCACCGGGGAGCTGTTTTTT	CASSLYGLTGELFF
medium-sized	NA	TRBJ1-1	TRBV13	TGTGCCAGCAGCTTAGTGCGGACTGAAGCTTTCTTT	CASSLVRTEAFF
once	NA	TRBJ1-2	TRBV6-1	TGTGCCAGCAGCCGAGGGACGCATGGCTACACCTTC	CASSRGTHGYTF
medium-sized	NA	TRBJ1-2	TRBV6-5	TGTGCCAGCAGCCGTGGTGACAGACACACCTTC	CASSRGDRHTF
medium-sized	NA	TRBJ1-5	TRBV18	TGTGCCAGCTCACGAAGGGGGGACCAGCCCCAGCATTTT	CASSRRGDQPQHF
NA	NA	TRBJ1-2	TRBV5-1	TGCGCCAGCAGCTTTACTCCCCCTAACTATGGCTACACCTTC	CASSFTPPNYGYTF
NA	NA	TRBJ1-6	TRBV5-1	TGCGCCAGCAGCTTGGCGGGGTCCTATAATTCACCCCTCCACTTT	CASSLAGSYNSPLHF
NA	NA	TRBJ1-6	TRBV7-9	TGTGCCAGCAGCTTTGATAGAACATCACCCCTCCACTTT	CASSFDRTSPLHF
NA	NA	TRBJ1-5	TRBV11-3	TGTGCCAGCAGCTTGGCTGGGAACAGCAATCAGCCCCAGCATTTT	CASSLAGNSNQPQHF
few	NA	TRBJ1-2	TRBV30	TGTGCCTGGAGTGATGGCAGGAAATACTATGGCTACACCTTC	CAWSDGRKYYGYTF
NA	NA	TRBJ1-4	TRBV7-2	TGTGCCAGCAGCCAAAGGACAAATGAAAAACTGTTTTTT	CASSQRTNEKLFF
medium-sized	NA	TRBJ1-6	TRBV21-1	TGTGCCAGCAGGAGGGAAGACGGTTCACCCCTCCACTTT	CASRREDGSPLHF
few	NA	TRBJ1-1	TRBV7-3	TGTGCCAGCAGCTTATGGGTCCCTCGGACACTCCGGAAAATGAACACTGAAGCTTTCTTT	CASSLWVPRTLRKMNTEAFF
NA	NA	TRBJ1-2	TRBV11-3	TGTGCCAGCAGCTCTCCAGGGGAGAGTCTAGGTGGCTACACCTTC	CASSSPGESLGGYTF
once	TRBD1	TRBJ2-5	TRBV7-2	TGTGCCAGCAGCTTTCACCCACAGGGGTCCCAAGAGACCCAGTACTTC	CASSFHPQGSQETQYF
NA	NA	TRBJ1-6	TRBV6-6	TGTGCCAGCAGTTACGAGGGGAGTTCACCCCTCCACTTT	CASSYEGSSPLHF
many	NA	TRBJ1-2	TRBV21-1	TGTGCCAGCAGCAAAGACAGAATCTACACCTTC	CASSKDRIYTF
NA	TRBD1	TRBJ2-1	TRBV28	TGTGCCAGCAGTTTAGGTAACAGGGGGCAATACAATGAGCAGTTCTTC	CASSLGNRGQYNEQFF
NA	NA	TRBJ2-1	TRBV7-2	TGTGCCAGCAGCTTAGCTAGCGATGAGCAGTTCTTC	CASSLASDEQFF
once	TRBD1	TRBJ1-1	TRBV7-2	TGTGCCAGCAGCTACTTGGGACAGGCGAGCACTGAAGCTTTCTTT	CASSYLGQASTEAFF
NA	TRBD2	TRBJ2-7	TRBV7-2	TGTGCCAGCAGCTTAGGGGGTAGCGGGGCGACCTACGAGCAGTACTTC	CASSLGGSGATYEQYF
many	NA	TRBJ1-1	TRBV5-1	TGCGCCAGCAGCCTCGGGTTGAACACTGAAGCTTTCTTT	CASSLGLNTEAFF
NA	NA	TRBJ2-3	TRBV15	TGTGCCACCAGCAGAGGGGGATCCATAGATACGCAGTATTTT	CATSRGGSIDTQYF
NA	TRBD1	TRBJ2-5	TRBV5-4	TGTGCCAGCAGCCCTCGAGCGGACAGGGCTCAAGAGACCCAGTACTTC	CASSPRADRAQETQYF